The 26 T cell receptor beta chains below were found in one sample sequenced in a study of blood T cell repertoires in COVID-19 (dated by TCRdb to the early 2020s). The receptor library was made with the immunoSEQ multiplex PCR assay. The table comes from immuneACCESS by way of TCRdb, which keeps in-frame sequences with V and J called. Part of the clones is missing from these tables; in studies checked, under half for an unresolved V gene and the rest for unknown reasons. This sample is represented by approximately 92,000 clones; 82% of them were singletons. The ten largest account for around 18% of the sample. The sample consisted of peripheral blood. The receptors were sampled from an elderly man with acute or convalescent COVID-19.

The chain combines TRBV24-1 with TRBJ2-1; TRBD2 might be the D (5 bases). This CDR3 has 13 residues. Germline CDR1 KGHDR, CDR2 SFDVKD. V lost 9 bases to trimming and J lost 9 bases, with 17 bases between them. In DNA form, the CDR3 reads TGTGCCACCGCGCGGAGGTCGGGCGGTGAGCAGTTCTTC. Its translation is CATARRSGGEQFF.

The CDR3 sequence is CASWDRRRLGSQHF. The CDR3 DNA reads TGTGCCAGTTGGGACAGGAGAAGGTTAGGGTCCCAGCATTTT. The chain couples TRBV19 to TRBJ1-5, with TRBD1 identical over 8 bases. The CDR3 consists of 14 residues. Germline V gives CDR1 LNHDA, CDR2 SQIVND (reference sequence). Losses at the gene ends were 8 bases for V and 11 bases for J; bases not matched to a gene: 14.

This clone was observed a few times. The CDR3 loop reads CASSYSGRVRDTQYF. The CDR3 region has the DNA TGTGCCAGCAGTTACTCTGGCAGGGTCAGGGATACGCAGTATTTT. V is TRBV6-2 or TRBV6-3 and J is TRBJ2-3; tentatively, D is TRBD1 (5 bases). V lost 0 bases and J lost 6, with 13 bases in between. Germline values: CDR1 MNHEY, CDR2 SVGEGT. This CDR3 region has 15 residues.

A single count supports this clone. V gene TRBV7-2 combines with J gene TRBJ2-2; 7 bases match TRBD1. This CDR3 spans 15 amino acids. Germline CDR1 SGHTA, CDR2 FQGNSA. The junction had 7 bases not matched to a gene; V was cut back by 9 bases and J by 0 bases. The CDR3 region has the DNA TGTGCCAGTACCCCCGGGACAGCGAACACCGGGGAGCTGTTTTTT. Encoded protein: CASTPGTANTGELFF. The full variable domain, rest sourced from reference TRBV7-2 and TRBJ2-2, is GAGVSQSPSNKVTEKGKDVELRCDPISGHTALYWYRQSLGQGLEFLIYFQGNSAPDKSGLPSDRFSAERTGGSVSTLTIQRTQQEDSAVYLCASTPGTANTGELFFGEGSRLTVL.

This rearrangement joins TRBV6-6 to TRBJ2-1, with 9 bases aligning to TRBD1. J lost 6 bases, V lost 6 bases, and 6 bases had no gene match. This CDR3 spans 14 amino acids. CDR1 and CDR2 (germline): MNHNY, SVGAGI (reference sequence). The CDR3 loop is CASRGTGPFNEQFF. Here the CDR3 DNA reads TGTGCCAGCAGGGGGACAGGGCCTTTCAATGAGCAGTTCTTC.

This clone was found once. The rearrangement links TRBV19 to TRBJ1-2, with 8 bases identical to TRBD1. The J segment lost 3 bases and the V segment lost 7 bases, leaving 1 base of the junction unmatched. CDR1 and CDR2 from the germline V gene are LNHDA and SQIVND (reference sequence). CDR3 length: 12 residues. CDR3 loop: CASKTGDYGYTF. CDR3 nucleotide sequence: TGTGCCAGTAAGACAGGGGACTATGGCTACACCTTC.

CDR3 bases: TGTGCCAGCAGCTTGGGTCAGAATGAAAAACTGTTTTTT. Its translation: CASSLGQNEKLFF. The chain recombines TRBV5-5 with TRBJ1-4; D not certain. This CDR3 is built from 13 residues. With 0 bases removed from V and 5 bases from J, the gap between germline ends came to 5 bases. Per the germline V gene, CDR1 is SGHKS and CDR2 is YYEKEE (reference sequence).

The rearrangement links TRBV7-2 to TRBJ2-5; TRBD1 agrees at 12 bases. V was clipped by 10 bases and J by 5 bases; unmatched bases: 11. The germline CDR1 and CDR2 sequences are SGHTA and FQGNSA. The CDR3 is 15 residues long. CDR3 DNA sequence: TGTGCCACCACCTGGGGACAGGGGGCGCGGGAGACCCAGTACTTC. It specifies CATTWGQGARETQYF.

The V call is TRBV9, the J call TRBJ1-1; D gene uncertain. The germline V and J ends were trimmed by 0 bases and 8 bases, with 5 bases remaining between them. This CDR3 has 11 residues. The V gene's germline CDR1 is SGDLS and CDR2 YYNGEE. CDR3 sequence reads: CASSVEQEAFF. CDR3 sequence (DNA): TGTGCCAGCAGCGTAGAACAGGAAGCTTTCTTT.

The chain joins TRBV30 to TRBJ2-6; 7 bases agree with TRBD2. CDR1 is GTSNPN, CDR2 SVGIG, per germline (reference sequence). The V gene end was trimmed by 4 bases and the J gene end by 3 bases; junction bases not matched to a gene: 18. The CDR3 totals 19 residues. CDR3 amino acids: CAWTTPWGGVWGGANVLTF. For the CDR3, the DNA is TGTGCCTGGACCACTCCCTGGGGAGGGGTATGGGGTGGGGCCAACGTCCTGACTTTC. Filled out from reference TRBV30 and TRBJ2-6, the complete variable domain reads SQTIHQWPATLVQPVGSPLSLECTVEGTSNPNLYWYRQAAGRGLQLLFYSVGIGQISSEVPQNLSASRPQDRQFILSSKKLLLSDSGFYLCAWTTPWGGVWGGANVLTFGAGSRLTVL.

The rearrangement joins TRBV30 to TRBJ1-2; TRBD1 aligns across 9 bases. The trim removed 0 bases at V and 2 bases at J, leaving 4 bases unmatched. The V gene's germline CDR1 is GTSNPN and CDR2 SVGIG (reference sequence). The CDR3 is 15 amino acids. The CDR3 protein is CAWSVQGTGNYGYTF. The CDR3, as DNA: TGTGCCTGGAGTGTACAAGGGACAGGGAACTATGGCTACACCTTC.

The CDR3 reads CASSLRRQVNEKLFF. The CDR3 DNA follows: TGTGCCAGCAGCTTACGCCGACAGGTTAATGAAAAACTGTTTTTT. The chain is built from TRBV7-8 and TRBJ1-4; weak D call: TRBD1 (6 bases). V dropped 2 bases and J dropped 4 bases, with 11 bases sitting between them. CDR3 length: 15 residues. Germline CDR1 reads SGHVS; CDR2 reads FQNEAQ.

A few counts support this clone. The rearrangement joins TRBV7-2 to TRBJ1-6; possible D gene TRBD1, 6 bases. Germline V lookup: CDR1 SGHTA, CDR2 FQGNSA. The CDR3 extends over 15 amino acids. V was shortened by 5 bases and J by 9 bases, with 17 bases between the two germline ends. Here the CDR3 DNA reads TGTGCCAGCAGCCGCGGGGGGGCTTCGAGTTCACCCCTCCACTTT. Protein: CASSRGGASSSPLHF.

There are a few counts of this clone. CDR3 residues: CASSSGGSAGNTEAFF. The CDR3 region has the DNA TGTGCCAGCAGCTCCGGGGGGTCGGCGGGGAACACTGAAGCTTTCTTT. The chain is built from TRBV5-4 and TRBJ1-1, with D tentatively TRBD1 (5 bases). V was shortened by 3 bases and J by 1 base, with 16 bases between the two germline ends. The CDR3 has 16 amino acids. Germline V gene data show CDR1 as SGHNT and CDR2 as YYREEE (reference sequence).

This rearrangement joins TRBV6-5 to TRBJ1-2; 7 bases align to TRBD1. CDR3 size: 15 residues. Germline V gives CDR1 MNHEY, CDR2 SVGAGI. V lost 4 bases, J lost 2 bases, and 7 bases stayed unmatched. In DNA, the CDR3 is TGTGCCAGCAGTTTCGGGACAGTGCTAAACTATGGCTACACCTTC. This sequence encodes CASSFGTVLNYGYTF.

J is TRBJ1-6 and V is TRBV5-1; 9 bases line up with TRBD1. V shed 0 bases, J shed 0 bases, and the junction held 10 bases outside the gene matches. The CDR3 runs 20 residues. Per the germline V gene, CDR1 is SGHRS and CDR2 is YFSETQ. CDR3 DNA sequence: TGCGCCAGCAGCTTGGCCTGGGACAGGGCCACAAGCTCCTATAATTCACCCCTCCACTTT. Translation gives CASSLAWDRATSSYNSPLHF.

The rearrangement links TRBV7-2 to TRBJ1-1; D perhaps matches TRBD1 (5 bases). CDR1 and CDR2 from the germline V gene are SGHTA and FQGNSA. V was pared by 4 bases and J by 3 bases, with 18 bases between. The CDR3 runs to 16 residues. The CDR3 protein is CASSSRTLPGDTEAFF. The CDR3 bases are TGTGCCAGCAGCTCACGGACCTTGCCGGGGGACACTGAAGCTTTCTTT.

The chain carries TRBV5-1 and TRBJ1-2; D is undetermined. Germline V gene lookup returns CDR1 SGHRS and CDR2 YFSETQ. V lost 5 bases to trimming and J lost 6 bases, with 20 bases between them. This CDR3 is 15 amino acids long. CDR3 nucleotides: TGCGCCAGCAGTCAATTCTACGGGGATGTTGATGGCTACACCTTC. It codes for CASSQFYGDVDGYTF.

The CDR3 region is CAWSVGLTSTEAFF. The DNA of the CDR3 is TGTGCCTGGAGTGTGGGCCTTACGTCCACTGAAGCTTTCTTT. The chain employs TRBV30 and TRBJ1-1, with D unclear. Germline CDR1 is GTSNPN and CDR2 is SVGIG (reference sequence). The CDR3 is made up of 14 amino acids. V was shortened by 0 bases and J by 4 bases, with 12 bases between the two germline ends.

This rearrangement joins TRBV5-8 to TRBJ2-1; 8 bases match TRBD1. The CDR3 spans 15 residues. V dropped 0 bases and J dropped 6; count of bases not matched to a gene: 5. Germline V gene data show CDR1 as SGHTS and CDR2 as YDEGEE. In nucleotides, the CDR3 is TGTGCCAGCAGCTTGGGGCAGGGGGCTTTCAATGAGCAGTTCTTC. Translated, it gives CASSLGQGAFNEQFF.

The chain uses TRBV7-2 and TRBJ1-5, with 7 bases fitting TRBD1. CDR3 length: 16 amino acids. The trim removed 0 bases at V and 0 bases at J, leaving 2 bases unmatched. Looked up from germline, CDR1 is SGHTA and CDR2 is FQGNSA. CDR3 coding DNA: TGTGCCAGCAGCTTAGCGGGACAGAATAGCAATCAGCCCCAGCATTTT. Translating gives CASSLAGQNSNQPQHF.

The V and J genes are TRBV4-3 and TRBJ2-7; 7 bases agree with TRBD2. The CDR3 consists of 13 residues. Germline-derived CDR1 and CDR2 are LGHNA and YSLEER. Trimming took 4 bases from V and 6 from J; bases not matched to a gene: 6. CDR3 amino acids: CASSPERGFEQYF. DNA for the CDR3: TGCGCCAGCAGCCCCGAGCGGGGTTTCGAGCAGTACTTC.

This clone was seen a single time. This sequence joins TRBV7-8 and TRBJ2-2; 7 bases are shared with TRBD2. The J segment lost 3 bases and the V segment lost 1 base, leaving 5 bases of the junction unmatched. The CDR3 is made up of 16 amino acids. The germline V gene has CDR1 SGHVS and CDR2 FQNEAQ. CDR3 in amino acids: CASSLGGRADTGELFF. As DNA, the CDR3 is TGTGCCAGCAGCTTAGGGGGGAGGGCGGACACCGGGGAGCTGTTTTTT.

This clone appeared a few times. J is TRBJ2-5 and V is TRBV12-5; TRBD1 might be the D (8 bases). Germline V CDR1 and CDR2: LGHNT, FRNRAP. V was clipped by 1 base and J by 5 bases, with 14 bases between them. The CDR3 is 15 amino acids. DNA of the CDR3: TGTGCTAGTGGTTTGGCGCAACAGGGGGGGGAGACCCAGTACTTC. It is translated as CASGLAQQGGETQYF.

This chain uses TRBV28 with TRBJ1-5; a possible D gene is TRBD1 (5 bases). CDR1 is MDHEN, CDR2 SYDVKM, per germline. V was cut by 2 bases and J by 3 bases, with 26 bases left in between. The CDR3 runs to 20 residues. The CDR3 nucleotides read TGTGCCAGCAGTTTACGACCCAGGGTAAGCGGGGGTAGATTCAATCAGCCCCAGCATTTT. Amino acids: CASSLRPRVSGGRFNQPQHF.

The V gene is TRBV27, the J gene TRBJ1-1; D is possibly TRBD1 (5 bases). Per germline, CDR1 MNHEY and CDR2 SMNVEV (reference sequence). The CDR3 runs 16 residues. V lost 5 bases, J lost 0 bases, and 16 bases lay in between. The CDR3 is CASSKTGFALNTEAFF. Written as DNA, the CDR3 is TGTGCCAGCAGTAAAACAGGTTTTGCCTTGAACACTGAAGCTTTCTTT.